A single sample is the source of the 21 T cell receptor beta chains below, sequenced in a study of naive and memory T cell subsets. Study-wide results and limits: Possibly reflecting memory cells re-expressing CD45RA, a few larger clonotypes occurred in naive repertoires, especially CD8.

An equimolar mix of two oligonucleotides served as the beta constant-region primer for TRBC1 and TRBC2. Nested alpha and beta constant-region primers with the SP2 primer drove four PCR rounds on ligated cDNA. One entry per CDR3 protein results from TCRdb running MiXCR on the UMI-ligation and nested PCR reads. The repertoire consists of around 100,000 distinct CDR3 sequences, with roughly 15% occurring once and the leading ten covering 2.5% to 3.5%. The antigens for these receptors are not known. Source material: naive CD8+ T cells from blood. These receptors all stem from a human donor in good health.

This clonotype was observed a handful of times. The chain joins TRBV30 to TRBJ2-3; 8 positions match TRBD2. J lost 4 bases, V lost 2 bases, and 5 bases had no gene match. CDR1 is GTSNPN and CDR2 is SVGIG in the germline V gene (reference sequence). The CDR3 contains 14 residues. The CDR3 DNA reads as TGTGCCTGGAGTCTCGCGGGAGGCGCAGATACGCAGTATTTT. This sequence encodes CAWSLAGGADTQYF.

V usage is TRBV4-3 and J usage is TRBJ2-1, with D perhaps matching TRBD2 (5 bases). Germline-derived CDR1 and CDR2 are LGHNA and YSLEER. The CDR3 is made up of 16 amino acids. The V gene lost 0 bases and the J gene lost 0 bases, with 9 bases spanning the gap. The CDR3 sequence is CASSQDRSGSYNEQFF. Written as DNA, the CDR3 is TGCGCCAGCAGCCAAGATCGGAGCGGCTCCTACAATGAGCAGTTCTTC.

The chain uses TRBV4-3 and TRBJ1-2; D call uncertain. Germline CDR1 and CDR2: LGHNA and YSLEER. V shed 5 bases and J shed 4 bases, with 14 bases lying between them. The CDR3 is 14 amino acids. DNA of the CDR3: TGCGCCAGCAGCGTAGACGAAAATGGCTATGGCTACACCTTC. It specifies CASSVDENGYGYTF.

This clonotype was seen many times. The junction departs from germline at one end; a sequencing error may be responsible. The chain combines TRBV6-1 with TRBJ1-5; unclear D gene. This CDR3 has 15 residues. Germline V gene data show CDR1 as MNHNS and CDR2 as SASEGT. The CDR3 here is CASSVWVLGNQPQHF. The CDR3 nucleotides are TGTGCCAGTAGTGTCTGGGTTCTCGGCAATCAGCCCCAGCATTTT.

The chain is built from TRBV4-3 and TRBJ1-2, with a weak D call TRBD1 (5 bases). From germline, CDR1 is LGHNA and CDR2 YSLEER. The CDR3 runs to 15 residues. V dropped 1 base and J dropped 4 bases, with 13 bases sitting between them. The CDR3 region has the DNA TGCGCCAGCAGCCAAGGGTTAGGGGAAAGCTATGGCTACACCTTC. It specifies CASSQGLGESYGYTF.

The CDR3 DNA is TGCAGTGCTGCGAGCGGGAGCTCCTACAATGAGCAGTTCTTC. It codes for CSAASGSSYNEQFF. The chain links TRBV20-1 to TRBJ2-1, with 8 bases fitting TRBD2. The germline V gene encodes CDR1 DFQATT and CDR2 SNEGSKA (reference sequence). CDR3 length: 14 amino acids. Germline trimming cut 5 bases from V and 0 bases from J; bases unmatched to any gene: 3.

This clonotype appeared a few times. This chain uses TRBV2 with TRBJ2-2; D is undetermined. CDR3 length equals 16 residues. Germline V gives CDR1 SNHLY, CDR2 FYNNEI. The germline V and J ends were trimmed by 2 bases and 2 bases, with 12 bases remaining between them. CDR3 bases: TGTGCCAGCAGTGAACTCCCAGGAACAAACACCGGGGAGCTGTTTTTT. Protein sequence: CASSELPGTNTGELFF.

The rearrangement joins TRBV7-3 to TRBJ2-3; 7 bases align to TRBD1. CDR1 and CDR2 from the germline V gene are SGHTA and FQGTGA. V lost 2 bases, J lost 0 bases, and 8 bases stayed unmatched. The CDR3 extends over 17 amino acids. CDR3 bases: TGTGCCAGCAGCTTAGATTACAGGGGAGATAGCACAGATACGCAGTATTTT. Translating it yields CASSLDYRGDSTDTQYF.

This clonotype was seen repeatedly, ten times or more. V and J are TRBV27 and TRBJ2-1, with TRBD1 matching 9 bases. After removal of 6 bases from V and 2 bases from J, the junction contained 5 bases not matched to a gene. Germline CDR1 reads MNHEY; CDR2 reads SMNVEV (reference sequence). The length of the CDR3 is 15 residues. The CDR3 sequence is CASSITGGAYNEQFF. In nucleotides, the CDR3 is TGTGCCAGCAGCATAACAGGGGGCGCCTACAATGAGCAGTTCTTC.

This clonotype was observed a few times. The chain combines TRBV4-3 with TRBJ2-5, with D possibly TRBD1 on 6 matching bases. CDR1 and CDR2 from the germline V gene are LGHNA and YSLEER. This CDR3 has 16 residues. Trimming took 0 bases from V and 1 from J, leaving 12 bases between them. CDR3 amino acids: CASSQEADRFQETQYF. In DNA, the CDR3 is TGCGCCAGCAGCCAAGAAGCGGACAGATTCCAAGAGACCCAGTACTTC.

This clonotype appeared a few times. V usage is TRBV24-1 and J usage is TRBJ2-1; TRBD2 matches 10 bases. V shed 4 bases and J 11 bases; nucleotides not matched to a gene: 4. There are 13 residues in the CDR3. Germline values: CDR1 KGHDR, CDR2 SFDVKD. This chain's CDR3 is CATSEPTSGQQFF. In DNA, the CDR3 is TGTGCCACCAGTGAGCCGACTAGCGGGCAGCAGTTCTTC.

This clonotype has a handful of counts. The chain has TRBV19 and TRBJ2-7; D ambiguous. V lost 3 bases and J 4 bases, leaving 13 bases between the germline ends. CDR1 and CDR2 from the germline V gene are LNHDA and SQIVND (reference sequence). This CDR3 comprises 14 residues. The CDR3 coding sequence is TGTGCCAGTAGTATTGACTCCGGCGTGTACGAGCAGTACTTC. It yields the protein CASSIDSGVYEQYF.

The table lists this clonotype with many counts. The chain is built from TRBV29-1 and TRBJ1-2; D unresolved. The germline V gene encodes CDR1 SQVTM and CDR2 ANQGSEA. V lost 0 bases and J 4 bases, leaving 9 bases between the germline ends. This CDR3 has 13 residues. As DNA, the CDR3 is TGCAGCGTTGAAGATCGTTTGGGCTATGGCTACACCTTC. As protein: CSVEDRLGYGYTF.

This clonotype was observed a handful of times. This chain uses TRBV28 with TRBJ2-4; 9 nucleotides line up with TRBD1. Trimming at V came to 7 bases and at J to 8 bases, leaving 9 bases not matched to a gene. Germline CDR1 and CDR2: MDHEN and SYDVKM. This CDR3 is built from 14 residues. CDR3 in amino acids: CASKEQGARYIQYF. The CDR3 coding sequence is TGTGCCAGCAAGGAACAGGGGGCAAGATACATTCAGTACTTC.

The table lists this clonotype with a few counts. The chain joins TRBV7-2 to TRBJ2-7, with 7 bases lining up with TRBD1. Germline V gene sequence: CDR1 SGHTA, CDR2 FQGNSA. V trimming: 10 bases; J trimming: 3 bases; junction bases outside the gene matches: 6. This CDR3 is 12 amino acids long. CDR3: CATRDSHYEQYF. Written as DNA, the CDR3 is TGTGCCACCCGGGACAGCCACTACGAGCAGTACTTC.

This clonotype was observed a handful of times. The chain joins TRBV20-1 to TRBJ2-4; 8 bases are a match to TRBD2. The CDR3 consists of 14 residues. Trimming removed 6 bases from V and 2 bases from J; junction bases left unmatched: 6. Germline CDR1 DFQATT, CDR2 SNEGSKA (reference sequence). Written as DNA, the CDR3 is TGCAGTGCAGTAACGGGAGGGCCCAAAAACATTCAGTACTTC. As protein: CSAVTGGPKNIQYF.

J is TRBJ2-3 and V is TRBV29-1; 12 positions match TRBD2. The CDR3 loop spans 15 amino acids. J lost 2 bases, V lost 6 bases, and 6 bases had no gene match. Germline V gene lookup returns CDR1 SQVTM and CDR2 ANQGSEA. The CDR3 region has the DNA TGCAGCGTGAGACTAGCGGGGGAGTACACAGATACGCAGTATTTT. Translating gives CSVRLAGEYTDTQYF.

The chain recombines TRBV20-1 with TRBJ1-2; no definite D call. The CDR3 length is 10 residues. The ends were cut back, 6 bases at V and 6 bases at J, with 8 bases in the middle. Germline V gene sequence: CDR1 DFQATT, CDR2 SNEGSKA (reference sequence). CDR3 nucleotides: TGCAGTGCCGAGTCGGATGGCTACACCTTC. It translates to CSAESDGYTF.

The sample holds a few counts of this clonotype. This chain connects TRBV4-3 to TRBJ1-1; no definite D call. The germline V gene encodes CDR1 LGHNA and CDR2 YSLEER. The CDR3 covers 13 residues. V dropped 0 bases and J dropped 6 bases, with 8 bases sitting between them. The CDR3: CASSQEAKAEAFF. The CDR3 DNA reads as TGCGCCAGCAGCCAAGAGGCCAAGGCTGAAGCTTTCTTT.

This clonotype was detected ten times or more. This chain links TRBV13 with TRBJ2-5; TRBD1 matches at 7 bases. The CDR3 consists of 15 residues. Looked up from germline, CDR1 is PRHDT and CDR2 is FYEKMQ (reference sequence). Losses at the gene ends were 6 bases for V and 1 base for J; bases not matched to a gene: 8. The CDR3 sequence is CASRSRGQAQETQYF. CDR3 DNA sequence: TGTGCCAGCAGATCTAGAGGACAGGCCCAAGAGACCCAGTACTTC.

The chain couples TRBV7-9 to TRBJ2-1, with TRBD1 matching over 7 bases. This CDR3 has 16 residues. J was trimmed by 7 bases and V by 1 base; bases with no gene match: 10. Germline CDR1 and CDR2: SEHNR and FQNEAQ (reference sequence). Here the CDR3 DNA reads TGTGCCAGCAGCTTAGGCAAGTGGGACAGTCGGAATGAGCAGTTCTTC. Protein sequence: CASSLGKWDSRNEQFF. Complete variable domain (other parts from reference TRBV7-9 and TRBJ2-1): DTGVSQNPRHKITKRGQNVTFRCDPISEHNRLYWYRQTLGQGPEFLTYFQNEAQLEKSRLLSDRFSAERPKGSFSTLEIQRTEQGDSAMYLCASSLGKWDSRNEQFFGPGTRLTVL.